This TCR beta chain is from a study of blood T cells in healthy people across ages. Study-wide points: TCR beta diversity, measured per million T cells, fell in a roughly linear way with age.

With a J-beta primer mix and a sample-barcoded 5' primer, a second PCR ran about 6 to 11 cycles. MiXCR was run by TCRdb on the 5' RACE reads, yielding one entry per CDR3 protein. This sample carries 800,000 to 950,000 distinct CDR3 sequences, around 48% of them seen once, and the ten largest clones take roughly 13%. The V and J ends lost 3 bases and 13 bases respectively, with 22 bases between them. In germline, CDR1 is DFQATT, CDR2 SNEGSKA (reference sequence). This CDR3 comprises 14 residues. On this clonotype: The antigen is unknown.

The specimen sequenced was blood. The clonotype was recovered from a man younger than 45 in good health. The chain recombines TRBV20-1 with TRBJ2-4; a weak D match, TRBD1 (6 bases). The CDR3 DNA sequence: TGCAGTGCTAGTTTAGAGTTTGGACAGAGCCGGCAGTACTTC. Its translation is CSASLEFGQSRQYF.